The clone carrying this T cell receptor beta chain was seen more than once but under ten times. Each donor gave 9 to 10 milliliters of peripheral blood. The entry originates in a study of blood T cells in healthy people across ages. A second PCR of roughly 6 to 12 cycles used a sample-barcoded 5' primer and a J-beta primer mix. MiXCR was run by TCRdb on the 5' RACE reads, yielding one entry per CDR3 protein. The sample lists approximately 1.5 million distinct CDR3 sequences, roughly 32% occurring once. There are 17 residues in the CDR3. The J segment lost 0 bases and the V segment lost 1 base, leaving 8 bases of the junction unmatched. The germline V gene encodes CDR1 LNHNV and CDR2 YYDKDF (reference sequence).

This chain links TRBV15 with TRBJ2-7, with 8 bases aligning to TRBD2. The receptor comes from a woman in her thirties in good health. Source material: blood. CDR3 region: CATSRGAGGQSSYEQYF. CDR3 in DNA: TGTGCCACCAGCAGAGGGGCGGGGGGCCAAAGCTCCTACGAGCAGTACTTC.